Each of the 2 T cell receptor beta chains below was sequenced from the same sample in a study of cytomegalovirus exposure and HLA in healthy donors (dated 2017 in TCRdb). Receptor libraries were prepared by the immunoSEQ multiplex PCR assay. For the multiplex PCR, a mixture combining 60 forward primers for TCR Vbeta segments and 13 reverse primers for TCR Jbeta segments was used. As stored in TCRdb, this immuneACCESS dataset retains in-frame rearrangements with V and J assigned. A fraction of the clones does not appear; measured against another copy, unresolved V genes explain less than half of the discrepancy, and the remainder lacks a known reason. Recorded for this sample are about 190,000 clones; about 87% of them occurred a single time. The top ten clonotypes cover 1.3% of the sample. Material for sequencing was PBMCs. These receptor sequences come from a man in his thirties or forties in good health and CMV-seronegative.

J is TRBJ2-5 and V is TRBV11-2, with 7 positions matching TRBD1. The length of the CDR3 is 17 residues. V lost 5 bases, J lost 1 base, and 13 bases stayed unmatched. The germline CDR1 and CDR2 sequences are SGHAT and FQNNGV. Here the CDR3 DNA reads TGTGCCAGCAGCCCGAAGGGACAGCGGACCCTCCAAGAGACCCAGTACTTC. Protein sequence: CASSPKGQRTLQETQYF.

V usage is TRBV19 and J usage is TRBJ1-1, with D possibly matching TRBD1 (5 bases). Germline values: CDR1 LNHDA, CDR2 SQIVND (reference sequence). The length of the CDR3 is 14 residues. V was cut by 6 bases and J by 1 base, with 12 bases left in between. The CDR3 spells CASRVDRGNTEAFF. The CDR3 DNA reads TGTGCCAGTAGGGTCGACAGAGGGAACACTGAAGCTTTCTTT.